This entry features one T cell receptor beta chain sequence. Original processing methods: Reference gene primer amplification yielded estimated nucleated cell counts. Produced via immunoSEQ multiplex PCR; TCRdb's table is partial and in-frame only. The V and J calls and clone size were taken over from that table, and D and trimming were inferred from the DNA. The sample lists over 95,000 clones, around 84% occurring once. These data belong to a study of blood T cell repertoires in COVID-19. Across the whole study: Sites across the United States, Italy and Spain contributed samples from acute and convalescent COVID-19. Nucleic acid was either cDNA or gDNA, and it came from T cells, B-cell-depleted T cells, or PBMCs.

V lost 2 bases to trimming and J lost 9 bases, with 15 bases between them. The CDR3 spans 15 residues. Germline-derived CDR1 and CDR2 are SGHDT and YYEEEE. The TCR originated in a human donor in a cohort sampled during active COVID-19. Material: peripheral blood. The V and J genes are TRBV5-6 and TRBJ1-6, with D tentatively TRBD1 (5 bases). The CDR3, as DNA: TGTGCCAGCAGCTTTTCTTCGGGGGTCAGTTCACCCCTCCACTTT. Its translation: CASSFSSGVSSPLHF.